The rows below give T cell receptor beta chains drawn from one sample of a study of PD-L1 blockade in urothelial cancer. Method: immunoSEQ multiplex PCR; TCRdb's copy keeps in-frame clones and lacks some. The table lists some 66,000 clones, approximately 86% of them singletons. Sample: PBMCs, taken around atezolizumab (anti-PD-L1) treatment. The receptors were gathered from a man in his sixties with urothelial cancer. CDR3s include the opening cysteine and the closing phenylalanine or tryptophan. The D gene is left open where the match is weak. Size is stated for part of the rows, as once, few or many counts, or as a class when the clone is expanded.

CDR3 protein: CASNQETGGYDIQYF
CDR3 DNA: TGTGCCAGCAACCAAGAGACAGGGGGCTACGACATTCAGTACTTC
J gene: TRBJ2-4
clone size: -
V gene: TRBV6-6
D gene: TRBD1

CDR3 protein: CASSSGTGALYEQYF
CDR3 DNA: TGTGCCAGCAGCTCCGGGACAGGGGCTCTCTACGAGCAGTACTTC
J gene: TRBJ2-7
clone size: -
V gene: TRBV5-6
D gene: TRBD1

CDR3 protein: CASSSPGRTYEQYF
CDR3 DNA: TGTGCCAGCAGCTCCCCGGGGAGGACCTACGAGCAGTACTTC
J gene: TRBJ2-7
clone size: -
V gene: TRBV7-9
D gene: -

CDR3 protein: CASSWGGEPGNTIYF
CDR3 DNA: TGTGCCAGCAGTTGGGGGGGGGAACCGGGAAACACCATATATTTT
J gene: TRBJ1-3
clone size: once
V gene: TRBV6-5
D gene: -

CDR3 protein: CASSFPAGGGRGTQYF
CDR3 DNA: TGTGCCAGCAGCTTCCCGGCGGGGGGCGGTCGGGGGACCCAGTACTTC
J gene: TRBJ2-5
clone size: once
V gene: TRBV5-4
D gene: TRBD2

CDR3 protein: CASITPSVSNQPQHF
CDR3 DNA: TGTGCCAGCATTACCCCGTCGGTGAGCAATCAGCCCCAGCATTTT
J gene: TRBJ1-5
clone size: -
V gene: TRBV28
D gene: -

CDR3 protein: CASSLGGGSWEKLFF
CDR3 DNA: TGTGCCAGCAGTTTAGGTGGGGGGTCGTGGGAAAAACTGTTTTTT
J gene: TRBJ1-4
clone size: -
V gene: TRBV27
D gene: -

CDR3 protein: CASSYRQGVGNQPQHF
CDR3 DNA: TGTGCCAGCAGTTACCGACAGGGGGTTGGCAATCAGCCCCAGCATTTT
J gene: TRBJ1-5
clone size: -
V gene: TRBV6-5
D gene: TRBD1

CDR3 protein: CASTLAGHMNTEAFF
CDR3 DNA: TGTGCCAGCACTTTAGCGGGCCATATGAACACTGAAGCTTTCTTT
J gene: TRBJ1-1
clone size: -
V gene: TRBV28
D gene: -

CDR3 protein: CASSEGRALTNEQFF
CDR3 DNA: TGTGCCAGCAGTGAGGGCAGGGCCCTGACCAATGAGCAGTTCTTC
J gene: TRBJ2-1
clone size: -
V gene: TRBV2
D gene: -

CDR3 protein: CASSLAPFLSSGNTIYF
CDR3 DNA: TGCGCCAGCAGCTTGGCCCCTTTCCTTAGCTCTGGAAACACCATATATTTT
J gene: TRBJ1-3
clone size: once
V gene: TRBV5-1
D gene: -

CDR3 protein: CASSIDLAENYGYTF
CDR3 DNA: TGTGCCAGTAGTATAGATCTGGCGGAGAACTATGGCTACACCTTC
J gene: TRBJ1-2
clone size: -
V gene: TRBV19
D gene: -

CDR3 protein: CASSEFRIFNYFTYNEQFF
CDR3 DNA: TGCGCCAGCAGTGAGTTTAGGATATTTAACTACTTTACCTACAATGAGCAGTTCTTC
J gene: TRBJ2-1
clone size: -
V gene: TRBV10-2
D gene: -

CDR3 protein: CASSYRGQGYEQYF
CDR3 DNA: TGTGCCAGCAGTTACAGGGGACAGGGATACGAGCAGTACTTC
J gene: TRBJ2-7
clone size: -
V gene: TRBV6-6
D gene: TRBD1

CDR3 protein: CASRAGTGQGANYGYTF
CDR3 DNA: TGCGCCAGCAGGGCCGGGACAGGGCAAGGGGCCAACTATGGCTACACCTTC
J gene: TRBJ1-2
clone size: -
V gene: TRBV5-1
D gene: TRBD1

CDR3 protein: CASSPLRGRTEAFF
CDR3 DNA: TGTGCCAGCAGTCCTCTCAGGGGCCGCACTGAAGCTTTCTTT
J gene: TRBJ1-1
clone size: -
V gene: TRBV7-2
D gene: -

CDR3 protein: CASSLDRLRGNTGELFF
CDR3 DNA: TGTGCCAGCAGCCTTGACAGGCTCAGGGGGAACACCGGGGAGCTGTTTTTT
J gene: TRBJ2-2
clone size: -
V gene: TRBV27
D gene: -

CDR3 protein: CASRDIGNNQPQHF
CDR3 DNA: TGTGCCAGCAGGGACATAGGAAACAATCAGCCCCAGCATTTT
J gene: TRBJ1-5
clone size: -
V gene: TRBV6-1
D gene: -

CDR3 protein: CASSRTGGTNEKLFF
CDR3 DNA: TGCGCCAGCAGCCGGACAGGCGGCACTAATGAAAAACTGTTTTTT
J gene: TRBJ1-4
clone size: -
V gene: TRBV5-1
D gene: TRBD1

CDR3 protein: CASSFTGRAVSQFF
CDR3 DNA: TGTGCCAGCAGCTTCACCGGCAGGGCTGTTTCGCAGTTCTTC
J gene: TRBJ2-1
clone size: -
V gene: TRBV11-3
D gene: -

CDR3 protein: CASSLIGGGTDTQYF
CDR3 DNA: TGTGCCAGCAGCTTAATCGGCGGGGGCACAGATACGCAGTATTTT
J gene: TRBJ2-3
clone size: -
V gene: TRBV11-2
D gene: -

CDR3 protein: CASSLEGLSSYEQYF
CDR3 DNA: TGTGCCAGCAGCTTGGAGGGGCTAAGCTCCTACGAGCAGTACTTC
J gene: TRBJ2-7
clone size: once
V gene: TRBV5-5
D gene: -